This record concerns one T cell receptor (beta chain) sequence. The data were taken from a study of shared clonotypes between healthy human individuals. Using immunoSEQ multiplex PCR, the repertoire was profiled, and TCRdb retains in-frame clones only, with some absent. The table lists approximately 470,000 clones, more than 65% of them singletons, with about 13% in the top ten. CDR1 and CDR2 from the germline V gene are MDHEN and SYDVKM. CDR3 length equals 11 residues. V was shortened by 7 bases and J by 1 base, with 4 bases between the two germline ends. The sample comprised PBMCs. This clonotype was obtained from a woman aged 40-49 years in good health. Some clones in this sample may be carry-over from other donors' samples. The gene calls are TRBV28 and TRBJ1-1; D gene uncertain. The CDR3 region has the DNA TGTGCCAGCACCGCGAACACTGAAGCTTTCTTT. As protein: CASTANTEAFF.